This T cell receptor beta chain was sequenced in a study of T-cell reconstitution after alpha-beta-depleted transplantation in children. V shed 5 bases and J shed 2 bases, with 12 bases lying between them. The CDR3 loop spans 14 amino acids. From germline, CDR1 is SGHTA and CDR2 FQGTGA. TCRbeta library construction was performed incorporating unique molecular identifiers. MiXCR, applied by TCRdb to the PCR reads, yields one record per CDR3 protein. Found here are hundreds of thousands of distinct CDR3 sequences, 13% of them singletons; the top ten hold around 0.8%. For this clonotype: Its antigen remains unknown.

The study, taken as a whole, reports: Newly produced T cells mostly provided counts and TCRbeta diversity after one year, as hyperexpanded clones declined. Where alpha-beta T cells came from about two months after transplant was reportedly several hundred expanded graft clones. It was surviving recipient T cells and thymic progenitors that gave some patients high TCRbeta diversity at day 60.

This TCR derives from a girl between 2 and 10 years old with congenital amegakaryocytic thrombocytopenia, due to receive a stem cell transplant. This chain links TRBV7-3 with TRBJ1-1, with D tentatively TRBD1 (5 bases). The material sequenced was PBMCs, taken before TCRalphabeta/CD19-depleted stem cell transplant. The CDR3 protein is CASSPKDRNTEAFF. CDR3 DNA sequence: TGTGCCAGCAGCCCTAAAGACAGAAACACTGAAGCTTTCTTT.